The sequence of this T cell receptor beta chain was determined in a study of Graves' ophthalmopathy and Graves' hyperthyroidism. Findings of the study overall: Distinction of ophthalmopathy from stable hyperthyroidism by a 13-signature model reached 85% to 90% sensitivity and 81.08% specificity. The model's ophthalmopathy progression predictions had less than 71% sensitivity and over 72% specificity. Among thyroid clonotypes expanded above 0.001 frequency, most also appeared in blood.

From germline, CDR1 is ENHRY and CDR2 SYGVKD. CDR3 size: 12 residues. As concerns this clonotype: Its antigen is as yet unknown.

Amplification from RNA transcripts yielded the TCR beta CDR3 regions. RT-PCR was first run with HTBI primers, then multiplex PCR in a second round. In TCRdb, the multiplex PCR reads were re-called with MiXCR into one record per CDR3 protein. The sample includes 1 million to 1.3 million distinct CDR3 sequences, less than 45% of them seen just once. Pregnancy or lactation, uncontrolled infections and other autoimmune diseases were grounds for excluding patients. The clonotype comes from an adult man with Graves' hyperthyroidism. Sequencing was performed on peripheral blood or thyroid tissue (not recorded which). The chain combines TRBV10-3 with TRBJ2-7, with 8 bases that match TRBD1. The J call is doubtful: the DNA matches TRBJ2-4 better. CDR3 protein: CAISRQGSIQYF. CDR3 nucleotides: TGTGCCATCAGTAGACAGGGGAGCATTCAGTACTTC.